This T cell receptor beta chain came from a study of OX40 agonist ivuxolimab in advanced cancers. Produced via immunoSEQ multiplex PCR; TCRdb's table is partial and in-frame only. The sample contains about 73,000 clones, 75% to 95% of which appear only once. V was trimmed by 7 bases and J by 5 bases, leaving 20 bases between them. The CDR3 runs to 15 residues. The germline CDR1 and CDR2 sequences are SGHTA and FQGNSA. This sample comprised CD4+ or CD8+ T cells sorted from blood, obtained in a trial of the OX40 agonist ivuxolimab. The sequence was obtained from an adult with an advanced solid tumor such as melanoma, head and neck, liver or kidney cancer. The chain joins TRBV7-2 to TRBJ2-5, with a possible D match to TRBD1 (6 bases). The CDR3 region is CASTPPGQRGETQYF. The DNA of the CDR3 is TGTGCCAGCACCCCGCCGGGACAAAGGGGGGAGACCCAGTACTTC.